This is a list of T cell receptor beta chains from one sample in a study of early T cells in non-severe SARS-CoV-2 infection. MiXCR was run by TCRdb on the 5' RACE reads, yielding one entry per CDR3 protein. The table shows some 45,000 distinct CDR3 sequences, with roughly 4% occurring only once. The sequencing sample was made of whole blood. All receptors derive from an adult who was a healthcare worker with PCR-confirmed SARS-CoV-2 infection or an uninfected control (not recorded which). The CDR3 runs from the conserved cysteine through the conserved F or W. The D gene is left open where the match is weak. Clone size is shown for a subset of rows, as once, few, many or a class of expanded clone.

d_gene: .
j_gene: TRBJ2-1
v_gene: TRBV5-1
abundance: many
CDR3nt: TGCGCCAGCAGCTCAGAGGGGAGTGGGTACAATGAGCAGTTCTTC
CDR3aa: CASSSEGSGYNEQFF

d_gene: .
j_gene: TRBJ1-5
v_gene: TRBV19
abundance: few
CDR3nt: TGTGCCAGTAGTGTCACAGGGCCACAGCCCCAGCATTTT
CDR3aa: CASSVTGPQPQHF

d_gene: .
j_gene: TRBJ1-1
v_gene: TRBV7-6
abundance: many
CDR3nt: TGTGCCAGCAGCCGCGGGCGGGCCACTGAAGCTTTCTTT
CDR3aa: CASSRGRATEAFF

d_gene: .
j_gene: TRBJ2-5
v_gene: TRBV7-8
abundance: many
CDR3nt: TGTGCCAGCAGCTTGGCCCAGGTAGAGACCCAGTACTTC
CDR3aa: CASSLAQVETQYF

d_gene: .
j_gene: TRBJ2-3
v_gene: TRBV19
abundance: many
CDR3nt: TGTGCCAGTAGTATAGATGCATACAAGACTACAGATACGCAGTATTTT
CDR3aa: CASSIDAYKTTDTQYF

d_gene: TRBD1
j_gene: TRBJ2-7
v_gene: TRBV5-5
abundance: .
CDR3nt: TGTGCCAGCAGCTGGGATATAGGGGGCGCCGAGCAGTACTTC
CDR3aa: CASSWDIGGAEQYF

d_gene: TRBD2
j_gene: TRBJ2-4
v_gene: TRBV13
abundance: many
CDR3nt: TGTGCCAGCAGCCCGGGACTAGCGGGAGGGCCGAACATTCAGTACTTC
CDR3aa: CASSPGLAGGPNIQYF

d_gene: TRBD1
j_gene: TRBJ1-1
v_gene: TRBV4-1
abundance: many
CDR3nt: TGCGCCAGCAGCCAAGATATCTACAGGGGGCTTACTGAAGCTTTCTTT
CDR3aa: CASSQDIYRGLTEAFF

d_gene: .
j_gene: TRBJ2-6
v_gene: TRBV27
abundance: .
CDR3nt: TGTGCCACCCAACGGCGGGGCTACTCTGGGGCCAACGTCCTGACTTTC
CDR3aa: CATQRRGYSGANVLTF

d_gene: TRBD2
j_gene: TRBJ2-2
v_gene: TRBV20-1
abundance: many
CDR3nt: TGCAGTGCTAGAGTTGGGACTAGCGGGAGTGCCGGGGAGCTGTTTTTT
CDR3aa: CSARVGTSGSAGELFF

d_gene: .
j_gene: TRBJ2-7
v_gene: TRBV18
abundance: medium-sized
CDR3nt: TGTGCCAGCTCACCACCGGGGGAAGACGAGCAGTACTTC
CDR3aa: CASSPPGEDEQYF

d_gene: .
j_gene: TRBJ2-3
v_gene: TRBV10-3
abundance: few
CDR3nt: TGTGCCATCTCCTCAAGCACTAGTGTGAAAGATACGCAGTATTTT
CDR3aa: CAISSSTSVKDTQYF

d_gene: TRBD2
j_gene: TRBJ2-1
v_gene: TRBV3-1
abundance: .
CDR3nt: TGTGTCAGCAGCGCGCGGACTAGCGGGCCCTACAATGAGCAGTTCTTC
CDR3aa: CVSSARTSGPYNEQFF

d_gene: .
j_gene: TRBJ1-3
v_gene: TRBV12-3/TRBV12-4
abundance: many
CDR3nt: TGTGCCAGCAGGCCGGGACGGCTCTCTGGAAACACCATATATTTT
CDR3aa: CASRPGRLSGNTIYF

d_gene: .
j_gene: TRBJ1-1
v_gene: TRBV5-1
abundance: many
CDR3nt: TGCGCCAGCAGCTCTTCGGACGGACACACTGAAGCTTTCTTT
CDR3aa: CASSSSDGHTEAFF

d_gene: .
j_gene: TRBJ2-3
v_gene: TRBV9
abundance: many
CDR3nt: TGTGCCAGCGAGACCGGCGGAGAGGCAGATACGCAGTATTTT
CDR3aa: CASETGGEADTQYF

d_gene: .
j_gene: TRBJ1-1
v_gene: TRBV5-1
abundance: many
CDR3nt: TGCGCCAGCAGCTTGGGGGCAGGGAGAATGAACACTGAAGCTTTCTTT
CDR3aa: CASSLGAGRMNTEAFF

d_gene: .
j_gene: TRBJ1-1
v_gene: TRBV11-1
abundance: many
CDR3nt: TGTGCCAGCAGCTTAGTGAGGGGGACCACTGAAGCTTTCTTT
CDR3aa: CASSLVRGTTEAFF

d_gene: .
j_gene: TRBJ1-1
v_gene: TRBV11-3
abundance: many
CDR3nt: TGTGCCAGCAGCTTAGCTTCCCCTTGGACGGTAGTCTACACTGAAGCTTTCTTT
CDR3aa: CASSLASPWTVVYTEAFF

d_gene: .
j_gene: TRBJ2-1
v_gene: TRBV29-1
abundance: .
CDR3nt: TGCAGCGTTATCCATCCGGGACTGTGGCAGTTCTTC
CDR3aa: CSVIHPGLWQFF

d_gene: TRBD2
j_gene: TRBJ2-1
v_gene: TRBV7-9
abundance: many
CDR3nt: TGTGCCAGCAGCCCGGGTAGCGGGGGAAACAATGAGCAGTTCTTC
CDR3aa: CASSPGSGGNNEQFF

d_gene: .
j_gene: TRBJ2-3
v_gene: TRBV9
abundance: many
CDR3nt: TGTGCCAGCAGCGGGGGAATATTAAGCACAGATACGCAGTATTTT
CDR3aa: CASSGGILSTDTQYF

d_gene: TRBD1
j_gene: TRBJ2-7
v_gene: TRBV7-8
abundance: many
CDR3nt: TGTGCCAGCAGCCCCAGGGGGCTAGGCCCCTACGAGCAGTACTTC
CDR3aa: CASSPRGLGPYEQYF

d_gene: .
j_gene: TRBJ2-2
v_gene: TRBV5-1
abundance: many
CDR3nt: TGCGCCAGCCGTGGGCAGACTAACACCGGGGAGCTGTTTTTT
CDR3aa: CASRGQTNTGELFF

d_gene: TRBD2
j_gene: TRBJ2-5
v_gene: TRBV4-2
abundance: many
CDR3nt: TGTGCCAGCAGCCAATCTGTAGCGGGGGGCCAAGAGACCCAGTACTTC
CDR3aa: CASSQSVAGGQETQYF

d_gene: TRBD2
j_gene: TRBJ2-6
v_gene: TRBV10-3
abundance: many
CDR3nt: TGTGCCATCAGTGCGGGACTAGCGGGAGGAACTGGGGCCAACGTCCTGACTTTC
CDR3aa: CAISAGLAGGTGANVLTF

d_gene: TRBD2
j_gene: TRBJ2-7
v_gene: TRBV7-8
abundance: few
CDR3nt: TGTGCCAGCAGCCCCATAGCGGGAGTAGGAGAGCAGTACTTC
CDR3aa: CASSPIAGVGEQYF

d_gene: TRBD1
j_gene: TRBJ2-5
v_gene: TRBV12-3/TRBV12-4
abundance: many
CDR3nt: TGTGCCAGCAGTCCCACCGGGACAGGAAAAGAGACCCAGTACTTC
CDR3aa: CASSPTGTGKETQYF

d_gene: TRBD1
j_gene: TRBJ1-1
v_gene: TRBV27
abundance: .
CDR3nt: TGTGCCAGCGCCTTAGGGGGCGGCACTGAAGCTTTCTTT
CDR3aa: CASALGGGTEAFF

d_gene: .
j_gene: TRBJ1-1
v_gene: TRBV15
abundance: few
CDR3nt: TGTGCCACCAGCGTAACCGCAATCGCCCGGAACACTGAAGCTTTCTTT
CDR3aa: CATSVTAIARNTEAFF

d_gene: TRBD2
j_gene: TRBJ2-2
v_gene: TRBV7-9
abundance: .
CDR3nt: TGTGCCAGCAGAACCACGGGACTAGCGGGGACGAGAGGAACCGGGGAGCTGTTTTTT
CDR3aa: CASRTTGLAGTRGTGELFF

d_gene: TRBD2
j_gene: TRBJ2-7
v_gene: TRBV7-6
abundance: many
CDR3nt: TGTGCCAGCAGCTCCGGGGGGGTCGAGCAGTACTTC
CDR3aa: CASSSGGVEQYF

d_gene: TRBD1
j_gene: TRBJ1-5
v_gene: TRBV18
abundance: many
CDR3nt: TGTGCCAGCTCCCGACAGGGCTTTAGCAATCAGCCCCAGCATTTT
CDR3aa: CASSRQGFSNQPQHF

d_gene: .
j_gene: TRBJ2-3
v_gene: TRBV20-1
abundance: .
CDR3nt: TGCAGTGCTAGTTCGGGGGCAGATACGCAGTATTTT
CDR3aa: CSASSGADTQYF

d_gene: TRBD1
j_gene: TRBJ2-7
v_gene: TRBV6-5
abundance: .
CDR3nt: TGTGCCAGCAGCCTGGGACAGGGTACCTACGAGCAGTACTTC
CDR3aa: CASSLGQGTYEQYF

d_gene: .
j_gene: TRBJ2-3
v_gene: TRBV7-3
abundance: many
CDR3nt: TGTGCCAGCAGCTGGACATTCGAAGATACGCAGTATTTT
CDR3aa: CASSWTFEDTQYF

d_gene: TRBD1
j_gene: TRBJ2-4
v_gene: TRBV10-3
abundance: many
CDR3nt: TGTGCCATCAGTGAGAGGAGTGCAGGGGGCGCCAAAAACATTCAGTACTTC
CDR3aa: CAISERSAGGAKNIQYF

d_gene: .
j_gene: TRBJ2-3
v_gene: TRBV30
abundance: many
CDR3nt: TGTGCCTGGAGTCCCAACACAGATACGCAGTATTTT
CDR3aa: CAWSPNTDTQYF

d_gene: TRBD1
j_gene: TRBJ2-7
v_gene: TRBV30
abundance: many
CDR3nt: TGTGCCTGGAGTAGACAGGGGTCGCAGTACTTC
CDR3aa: CAWSRQGSQYF

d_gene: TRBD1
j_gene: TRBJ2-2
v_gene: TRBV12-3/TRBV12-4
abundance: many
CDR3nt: TGTGCCAGCGGCCCTGAGGGGGCGAGGGCCGGGGAGCTGTTTTTT
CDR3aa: CASGPEGARAGELFF

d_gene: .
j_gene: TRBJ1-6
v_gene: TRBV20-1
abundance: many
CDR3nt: TGCAGTGCTAGCCGGGTCTATAATTCACCCCTCCACTTT
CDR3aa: CSASRVYNSPLHF